The present TCR beta chain was sequenced within a study of T-cell memory formation after mild COVID-19. Background on the study: Across donors, TCR clusters were largely donor specific. Study-wide points: CD4+ bias marked clones expanding day 15 to 37, unlike balanced contracting clones. The main location of contracting CD4+ clones was CM and EM, and that of contracting CD8+ clones was EMRA.

This clonotype was found a few times. Antigen unknown. Amplification by 5'RACE using constant-segment primers produced TCR alpha and TCR beta cDNA libraries that carried sample barcodes and UMIs. TCRdb fed the 5' RACE reads into MiXCR, producing one record per CDR3 protein. Here the sample spans nearly 110,000 distinct CDR3 sequences, 12% being singletons. In germline, CDR1 is LNHDA, CDR2 SQIVND (reference sequence). Trimming stripped 6 bases from V and 0 bases from J, with 8 bases between. The CDR3 runs to 13 residues. The clonotype comes from an adult woman who had mild COVID-19 (a few samples of this study predate the infection). Cell type and time point are not known. The chain recombines TRBV19 with TRBJ2-5, with a possible D match to TRBD2 (6 bases). The source material was PBMCs or a T cell subset sorted from them (not recorded which). The CDR3 region has the DNA TGTGCCAGTAGGAGCGGGTACCAAGAGACCCAGTACTTC. Protein product: CASRSGYQETQYF.